This T cell receptor beta chain was recovered during a study of T-cell memory formation after mild COVID-19. MiXCR, run by TCRdb on the 5' RACE reads, gives a single entry per CDR3 protein. Of over 150,000 distinct CDR3 sequences in the sample, approximately 13% are singletons; the top ten hold 3.3%. The CDR3 totals 15 residues. The germline V and J ends were trimmed by 3 bases and 2 bases, with 14 bases remaining between them. Germline V gene sequence: CDR1 LGHNA, CDR2 YNFKEQ. Sequenced material: PBMCs or a T cell subset sorted from them (not recorded which). This chain connects TRBV4-2 to TRBJ2-7, with D tentatively TRBD1 (7 bases). This receptor was obtained from a man aged 18 to 35 who had mild COVID-19 (a few samples of this study predate the infection). Cell type and time point are not known. In DNA form, the CDR3 reads TGTGCCAGCAGCCACCCAGGCAGGGGGGCCTACGAGCAGTACTTC. It encodes CASSHPGRGAYEQYF.